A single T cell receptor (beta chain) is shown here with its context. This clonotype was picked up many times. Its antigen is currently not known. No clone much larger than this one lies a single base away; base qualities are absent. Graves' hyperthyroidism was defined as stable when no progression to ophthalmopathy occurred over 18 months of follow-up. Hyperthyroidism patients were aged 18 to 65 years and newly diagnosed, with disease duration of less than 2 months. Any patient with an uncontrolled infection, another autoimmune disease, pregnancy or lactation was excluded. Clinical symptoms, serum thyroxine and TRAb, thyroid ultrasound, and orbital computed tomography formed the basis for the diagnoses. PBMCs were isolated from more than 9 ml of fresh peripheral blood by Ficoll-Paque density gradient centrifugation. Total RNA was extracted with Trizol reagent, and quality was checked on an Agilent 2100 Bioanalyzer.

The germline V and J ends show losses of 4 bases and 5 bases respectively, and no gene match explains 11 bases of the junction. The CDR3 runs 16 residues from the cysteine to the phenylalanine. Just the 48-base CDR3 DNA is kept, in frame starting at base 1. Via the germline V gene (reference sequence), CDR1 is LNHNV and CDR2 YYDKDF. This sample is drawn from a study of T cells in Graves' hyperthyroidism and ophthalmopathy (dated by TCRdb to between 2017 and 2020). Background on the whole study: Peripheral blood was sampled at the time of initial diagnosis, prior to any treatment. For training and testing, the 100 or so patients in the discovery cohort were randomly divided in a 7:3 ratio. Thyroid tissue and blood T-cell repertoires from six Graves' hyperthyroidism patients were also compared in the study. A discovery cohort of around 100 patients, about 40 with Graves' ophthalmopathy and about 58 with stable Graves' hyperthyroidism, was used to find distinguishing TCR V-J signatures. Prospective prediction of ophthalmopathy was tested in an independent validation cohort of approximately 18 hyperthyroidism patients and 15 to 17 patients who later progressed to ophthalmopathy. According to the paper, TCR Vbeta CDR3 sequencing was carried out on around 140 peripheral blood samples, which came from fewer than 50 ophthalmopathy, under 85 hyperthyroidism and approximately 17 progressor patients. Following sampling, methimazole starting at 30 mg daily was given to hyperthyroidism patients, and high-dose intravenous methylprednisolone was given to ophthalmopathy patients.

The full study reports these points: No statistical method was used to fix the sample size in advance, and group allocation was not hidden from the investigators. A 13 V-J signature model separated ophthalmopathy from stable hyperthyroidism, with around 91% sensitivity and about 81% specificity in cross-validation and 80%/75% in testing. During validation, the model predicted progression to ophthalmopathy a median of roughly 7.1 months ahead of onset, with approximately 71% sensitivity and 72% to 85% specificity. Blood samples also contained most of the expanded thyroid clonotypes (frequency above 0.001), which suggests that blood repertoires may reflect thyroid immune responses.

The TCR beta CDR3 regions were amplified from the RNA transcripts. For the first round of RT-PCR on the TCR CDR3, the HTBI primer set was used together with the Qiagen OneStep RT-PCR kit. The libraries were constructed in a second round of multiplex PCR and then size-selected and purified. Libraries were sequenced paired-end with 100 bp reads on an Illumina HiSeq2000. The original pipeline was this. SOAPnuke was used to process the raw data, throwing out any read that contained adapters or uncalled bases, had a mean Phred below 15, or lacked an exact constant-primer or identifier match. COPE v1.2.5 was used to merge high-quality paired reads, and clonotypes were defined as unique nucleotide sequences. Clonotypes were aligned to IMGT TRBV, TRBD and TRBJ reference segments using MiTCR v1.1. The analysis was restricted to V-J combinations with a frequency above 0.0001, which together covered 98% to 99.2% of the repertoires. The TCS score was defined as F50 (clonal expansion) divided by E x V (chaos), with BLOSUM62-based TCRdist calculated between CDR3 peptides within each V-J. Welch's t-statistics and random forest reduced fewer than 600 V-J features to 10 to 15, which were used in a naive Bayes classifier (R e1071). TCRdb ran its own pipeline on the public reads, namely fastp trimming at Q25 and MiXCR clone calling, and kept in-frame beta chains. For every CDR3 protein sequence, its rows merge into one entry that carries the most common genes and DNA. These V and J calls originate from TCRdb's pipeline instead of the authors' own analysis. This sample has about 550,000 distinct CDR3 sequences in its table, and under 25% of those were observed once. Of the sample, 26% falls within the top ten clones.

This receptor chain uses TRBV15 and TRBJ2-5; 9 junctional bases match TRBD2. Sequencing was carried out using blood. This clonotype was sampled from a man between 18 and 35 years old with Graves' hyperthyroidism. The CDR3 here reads CATSTRGGDFRETQYF. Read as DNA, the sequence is TGTGCCACCAGCACTCGCGGGGGGGACTTTCGTGAGACCCAGTACTTC.